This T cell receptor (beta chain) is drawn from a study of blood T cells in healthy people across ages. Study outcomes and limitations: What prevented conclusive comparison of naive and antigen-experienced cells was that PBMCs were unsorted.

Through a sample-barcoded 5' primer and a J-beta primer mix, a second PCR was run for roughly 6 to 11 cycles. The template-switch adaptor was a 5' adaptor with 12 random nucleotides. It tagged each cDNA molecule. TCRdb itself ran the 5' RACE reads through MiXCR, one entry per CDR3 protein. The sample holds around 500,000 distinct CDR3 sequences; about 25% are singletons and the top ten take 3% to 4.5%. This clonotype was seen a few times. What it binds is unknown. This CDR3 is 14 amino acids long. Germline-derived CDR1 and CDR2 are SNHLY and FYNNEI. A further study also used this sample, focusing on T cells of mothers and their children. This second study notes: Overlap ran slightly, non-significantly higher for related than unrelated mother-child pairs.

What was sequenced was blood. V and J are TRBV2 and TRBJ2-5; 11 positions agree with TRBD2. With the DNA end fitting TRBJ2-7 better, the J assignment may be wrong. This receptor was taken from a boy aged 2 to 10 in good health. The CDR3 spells CASSETSGINEQYF. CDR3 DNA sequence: TGTGCCAGCAGTGAGACTAGCGGGATAAACGAGCAGTACTTC.